The next 28 T cell receptor beta chains were all read from a single sample in a study of PD-1 blockade in classical Hodgkin lymphoma. The protocol was immunoSEQ multiplex PCR, while the TCRdb copy is restricted to in-frame clones and leaves out a portion. The table lists roughly 77,000 clones, roughly 92% of them singletons. This sample's time point: newly diagnosed, previously untreated cHL patient sample. The sample was peripheral blood mononuclear cells (PBMCs). The receptors originated from a human donor with classical Hodgkin lymphoma.

This rearrangement joins TRBV10-3 to TRBJ1-1, with TRBD1 as a possible D gene (5 bases). V lost 4 bases, J lost 4 bases, and 10 bases lay in between. The CDR3 has 13 residues. Germline CDR1 is ENHRY and CDR2 is SYGVKD. In DNA, the CDR3 is TGTGCCATCAGTGGCAGACAGCCCACTGAAGCTTTCTTT. Translating gives CAISGRQPTEAFF.

This clone appeared once. The rearrangement links TRBV9 to TRBJ2-5; possible D gene TRBD2, 7 bases. The ends were cut back, 0 bases at V and 3 bases at J, with 12 bases in the middle. The CDR3 is made up of 15 amino acids. Germline loops: CDR1 SGDLS, CDR2 YYNGEE. CDR3 sequence reads: CASSVDGGREETQYF. The CDR3 region has the DNA TGTGCCAGCAGCGTAGACGGGGGGCGAGAAGAGACCCAGTACTTC.

J is TRBJ2-1 and V is TRBV6-4; TRBD2 aligns across 8 bases. Germline-derived CDR1 and CDR2 are MRHNA and SNTAGT. V dropped 6 bases and J dropped 3; count of bases not matched to a gene: 7. This CDR3 contains 15 residues. DNA for the CDR3: TGTGCCAGCAGAGAAACTAGCGGCGGCTACAATGAGCAGTTCTTC. Translating gives CASRETSGGYNEQFF.

This clone occurred once. The V call is TRBV6-5, the J call TRBJ1-2; D is uncertain. V gave up 2 bases and J gave up 2 bases, with 12 bases separating them. The V gene's germline CDR1 is MNHEY and CDR2 SVGAGI. This CDR3 has 15 residues. CDR3 protein: CASSYVARKNYGYTF. Written as DNA, the CDR3 is TGTGCCAGCAGTTACGTAGCCCGGAAGAACTATGGCTACACCTTC.

V and J are TRBV15 and TRBJ1-4; D is undetermined. The CDR3 loop spans 13 amino acids. Between the trimmed V and J ends, which lost 3 bases and 8 bases, there was a span of 10 bases. Germline CDR1 is LNHNV and CDR2 is YYDKDF (reference sequence). CDR3 loop: CATSRPGSEKLFF. CDR3 DNA sequence: TGTGCCACCAGCAGGCCCGGTAGCGAAAAACTGTTTTTT. Full variable domain (remainder filled in from reference TRBV15 and TRBJ1-4): DAMVIQNPRYQVTQFGKPVTLSCSQTLNHNVMYWYQQKSSQAPKLLFHYYDKDFNNEADTPDNFQSRRPNTSFCFLDIRSPGLGDTAMYLCATSRPGSEKLFFGSGTQLSVL.

The CDR3 loop is CASSLDHGEVYEQYF. CDR3 bases: TGTGCCAGCAGCTTAGATCACGGGGAAGTCTACGAGCAGTACTTC. The V gene is TRBV11-2, the J gene TRBJ2-7; TRBD2 is a possible D gene (5 bases). V was clipped by 0 bases and J by 3 bases, with 12 bases between them. Looked up from germline, CDR1 is SGHAT and CDR2 is FQNNGV. This CDR3 contains 15 residues.

J is TRBJ1-1 and V is TRBV15; TRBD1 is a possible D gene (6 bases). Trimming took off 0 bases at V and 1 base at J, with 9 bases between the two ends. Germline V gene data show CDR1 as LNHNV and CDR2 as YYDKDF (reference sequence). This CDR3 comprises 15 residues. The CDR3 sequence is CATSRDGTPNTEAFF. CDR3 bases: TGTGCCACCAGCAGAGATGGGACACCGAACACTGAAGCTTTCTTT.

This chain links TRBV19 with TRBJ2-7, with D possibly being TRBD1 (5 bases). The CDR3 is 13 residues long. Per germline, CDR1 LNHDA and CDR2 SQIVND (reference sequence). Trimming took off 5 bases at V and 4 bases at J, with 12 bases between the two ends. The CDR3 DNA reads as TGTGCCAGTAGTGCAGGGTTAGGGTACGAGCAGTACTTC. Protein sequence: CASSAGLGYEQYF.

This clone was counted once. The gene calls are TRBV10-1 and TRBJ2-7; TRBD2 matches 9 bases. The V segment lost 2 bases and the J segment 5 bases; nucleotides outside the gene matches: 7. This CDR3 region has 15 residues. The V gene's germline CDR1 is WNHNN and CDR2 SYGVQD (reference sequence). The CDR3 sequence is CASSEGTAGGDEQYF. CDR3 in DNA: TGCGCCAGCAGTGAGGGGACGGCGGGAGGGGACGAGCAGTACTTC.

The chain is built from TRBV7-9 and TRBJ1-1; no firm D call. V lost 0 bases to trimming and J lost 1 base, with 6 bases between them. CDR3 length equals 14 residues. Germline CDR1 is SEHNR and CDR2 is FQNEAQ (reference sequence). The CDR3 nucleotides read TGTGCCAGCAGCTTAGCGCAAGGGAACACTGAAGCTTTCTTT. Translating it yields CASSLAQGNTEAFF.

This clone has more than one count but fewer than ten. The V gene is TRBV6-1, the J gene TRBJ2-7, with a possible D match to TRBD1 (5 bases). The length of the CDR3 is 14 residues. V was trimmed by 3 bases and J by 2 bases, leaving 11 bases between them. CDR1 and CDR2 (germline): MNHNS, SASEGT. CDR3 DNA sequence: TGTGCCAGCAGTGATCAGGGCGGTCCCTACGAGCAGTACTTC. Protein product: CASSDQGGPYEQYF.

This clone was seen once. The gene calls are TRBV2 and TRBJ1-1; D is undetermined. This CDR3 comprises 13 residues. Germline CDR1 is SNHLY and CDR2 is FYNNEI. The V end was cut by 1 base, the J end by 5 bases, with 8 bases between. CDR3 sequence: CASSEGVQTEAFF. The CDR3 DNA sequence: TGTGCCAGCAGTGAAGGAGTGCAAACTGAAGCTTTCTTT.

This chain links TRBV15 with TRBJ2-1, with 9 bases lining up with TRBD2. Germline V gives CDR1 LNHNV, CDR2 YYDKDF (reference sequence). CDR3 length equals 19 residues. Trimming cost V 0 bases and J 0 bases; bases outside gene matches: 9. DNA of the CDR3: TGTGCCACCAGCAGAGATCGCCGGACTAGCGTACTCTCCTACAATGAGCAGTTCTTC. Encoded protein: CATSRDRRTSVLSYNEQFF.

The V and J genes are TRBV11-2 and TRBJ2-3; D unclear. This CDR3 spans 13 amino acids. Germline V lookup: CDR1 SGHAT, CDR2 FQNNGV. With 2 bases removed from V and 5 bases from J, the gap between germline ends came to 8 bases. CDR3 bases: TGTGCCAGCAGCTTAACCGGTCTAGATACGCAGTATTTT. This gives the protein CASSLTGLDTQYF.

The chain carries TRBV11-2 and TRBJ2-6, with unresolved D. The CDR3 extends over 14 amino acids. Trimming removed 2 bases at V and 4 bases at J, with 6 bases between. Per the germline V gene, CDR1 is SGHAT and CDR2 is FQNNGV. The CDR3 DNA is TGTGCCAGCAGCTTACTATCCGGGGCCAACGTCCTGACTTTC. This encodes CASSLLSGANVLTF.

V and J are TRBV15 and TRBJ2-1, with 7 bases identical to TRBD1. Germline CDR1 reads LNHNV; CDR2 reads YYDKDF (reference sequence). Trimming removed 5 bases from V and 3 bases from J; junction bases left unmatched: 19. The CDR3 is made up of 19 amino acids. CDR3: CATSPESLRQGELYNEQFF. CDR3 DNA: TGTGCCACCAGCCCAGAGTCCTTACGACAGGGCGAGCTCTACAATGAGCAGTTCTTC.

This chain connects TRBV5-1 to TRBJ2-2, with D perhaps given as TRBD1 or TRBD2 (5 bases each). Trimming took off 4 bases at V and 0 bases at J, with 10 bases between the two ends. The CDR3 is 15 amino acids. The germline gives CDR1 SGHRS, CDR2 YFSETQ. The CDR3 nucleotides are TGCGCCAGCAGCCCGGGACGGACGAACACCGGGGAGCTGTTTTTT. This codes for CASSPGRTNTGELFF.

This chain uses TRBV30 with TRBJ1-5; a weak D match, TRBD1 (6 bases). CDR1 and CDR2 (germline): GTSNPN, SVGIG (reference sequence). V was trimmed by 5 bases and J by 1 base, leaving 15 bases between them. This CDR3 spans 15 amino acids. DNA for the CDR3: TGTGCCTGGGAGGGGCAGGGGCCAAGCAATCAGCCCCAGCATTTT. Its translation is CAWEGQGPSNQPQHF. Full variable domain (remainder filled in from reference TRBV30 and TRBJ1-5): SQTIHQWPATLVQPVGSPLSLECTVEGTSNPNLYWYRQAAGRGLQLLFYSVGIGQISSEVPQNLSASRPQDRQFILSSKKLLLSDSGFYLCAWEGQGPSNQPQHFGDGTRLSIL.

The rearrangement links TRBV6-6 to TRBJ1-1; a weak D match, TRBD1 (5 bases). The V gene lost 5 bases and the J gene lost 3 bases, with 10 bases spanning the gap. Germline-derived CDR1 and CDR2 are MNHNY and SVGAGI (reference sequence). This CDR3 spans 13 amino acids. CDR3 nucleotides: TGTGCCAGCAGTATAACAGGATACACTGAAGCTTTCTTT. It yields the protein CASSITGYTEAFF.

This chain connects TRBV19 to TRBJ2-5; D uncertain. The CDR3 loop spans 15 amino acids. CDR1 and CDR2 (germline): LNHDA, SQIVND (reference sequence). Trimming took 4 bases from V and 5 from J, leaving 17 bases between them. CDR3 bases: TGTGCCAGTAGTAGCCCTCTTGTATCCAGGGAGACCCAGTACTTC. Protein sequence: CASSSPLVSRETQYF.

With regard to this clone: The junction and the germline gene differ at one end; a read error may be behind it. The V and J genes are TRBV5-8 and TRBJ2-1, with D possibly TRBD2 on 6 matching bases. This CDR3 comprises 11 residues. CDR1 and CDR2 (germline): SGHTS, YDEGEE. The CDR3 coding sequence is TGTGCCAGCAGCCTCTCGCGGGACTCCATCTTC. Protein product: CASSLSRDSIF.

The J gene is TRBJ1-5, the V gene TRBV7-2, with a weak D call TRBD1 (6 bases). Germline V gene lookup returns CDR1 SGHTA and CDR2 FQGNSA. This CDR3 contains 16 residues. The V end lost 3 bases, the J end lost 4 bases, and 16 bases lay between the germline ends. The CDR3 DNA sequence: TGTGCCAGCAGCTTTTCGACGGGACAAGCGAATCAGCCCCAGCATTTT. It is translated as CASSFSTGQANQPQHF.

V and J are TRBV12-5 and TRBJ1-1; 7 nucleotides align to TRBD1. The trim removed 6 bases at V and 0 bases at J, leaving 4 bases unmatched. The CDR3 has 14 residues. Germline values: CDR1 LGHNT, CDR2 FRNRAP. CDR3 loop: CASGPGQMNTEAFF. In nucleotides, the CDR3 is TGTGCTAGTGGCCCGGGACAGATGAACACTGAAGCTTTCTTT.

The chain is built from TRBV9 and TRBJ2-7; the D is unclear. Trimming took 0 bases from V and 0 from J, leaving 10 bases between them. CDR3 size: 15 residues. Germline V gives CDR1 SGDLS, CDR2 YYNGEE. CDR3 residues: CASSVATASSYEQYF. CDR3 DNA: TGTGCCAGCAGCGTAGCCACCGCCAGCTCCTACGAGCAGTACTTC.

The chain's CDR3 is CASSVDRNTEAFF. The CDR3 coding sequence is TGTGCCAGCAGCGTAGACAGGAACACTGAAGCTTTCTTT. The chain carries TRBV5-6 and TRBJ1-1; TRBD1 might be the D (5 bases). The CDR3 sequence is 13 residues long. Trimming pared 4 bases from V and 1 base from J, leaving 8 bases between. Per the germline V gene, CDR1 is SGHDT and CDR2 is YYEEEE.

The chain combines TRBV5-1 with TRBJ2-5; 8 positions match TRBD2. The CDR3 spans 15 residues. Germline CDR1 SGHRS, CDR2 YFSETQ. V was clipped by 1 base and J by 2 bases; unmatched bases: 4. The CDR3 here is CASSLLGGRQETQYF. The CDR3 DNA follows: TGCGCCAGCAGCTTGCTTGGCGGGAGGCAAGAGACCCAGTACTTC.

The chain carries TRBV28 and TRBJ1-2; D is unresolved. CDR1 is MDHEN and CDR2 is SYDVKM in the germline V gene. The CDR3 is 12 amino acids. V lost 3 bases to trimming and J lost 8 bases, with 10 bases between them. Here the CDR3 reads CASSFSTGGYTF. The DNA of the CDR3 is TGTGCCAGCAGTTTTTCGACGGGGGGCTACACCTTC.

The rearrangement joins TRBV6-5 to TRBJ1-6; unclear D gene. Germline V CDR1 and CDR2: MNHEY, SVGAGI. The CDR3 loop spans 14 amino acids. The V and J ends lost 5 bases and 3 bases respectively, with 8 bases between them. Written as DNA, the CDR3 is TGTGCCAGCAGTCGTGGCGACTATAATTCACCCCTCCACTTT. Its translation: CASSRGDYNSPLHF.